A single sample gave rise to the 23 T cell receptor beta chains below, sequenced in a study of OX40 agonist ivuxolimab in advanced cancers. Clones were sequenced by immunoSEQ multiplex PCR, and TCRdb holds only the in-frame ones, with some missing. The profile covers 52,000 or so clones, with roughly 93% appearing a single time and around 18% taken by the ten largest. The specimen was CD4+ or CD8+ T cells sorted from blood, collected in a trial of the OX40 agonist ivuxolimab. These receptors all come from an adult with an advanced solid tumor such as melanoma, head and neck, liver or kidney cancer.

The chain recombines TRBV7-3 with TRBJ1-1; perhaps TRBD1 as D (5 bases). The CDR3 spans 18 residues. The V end lost 1 base, the J end lost 3 bases, and 21 bases lay between the germline ends. Germline loops: CDR1 SGHTA, CDR2 FQGTGA. The DNA for the CDR3 is TGTGCCAGCAGCTTAAGCCCGGCTTTGAGGGTGGGGGACACTGAAGCTTTCTTT. It yields the protein CASSLSPALRVGDTEAFF.

V is TRBV28 and J is TRBJ2-7; TRBD2 aligns across 11 bases. Germline V gene sequence: CDR1 MDHEN, CDR2 SYDVKM. CDR3 length equals 14 residues. The junction had 4 bases not matched to a gene; V was cut back by 3 bases and J by 6 bases. CDR3 coding DNA: TGTGCCAGCAGTTTTAGCGGGAGGGCCACCGAGCAGTACTTC. Its translation: CASSFSGRATEQYF.

In its sample, this clone was seen once. This chain joins TRBV10-1 and TRBJ2-3; unclear D gene. This CDR3 contains 15 residues. V lost 3 bases to trimming and J lost 5 bases, with 15 bases between them. Per germline, CDR1 WNHNN and CDR2 SYGVQD (reference sequence). This chain's CDR3 is CASSDLAGWGDTQYF. The CDR3 coding sequence is TGCGCCAGCAGTGACCTGGCAGGCTGGGGAGATACGCAGTATTTT.

The V gene is TRBV7-7, the J gene TRBJ2-7; 9 bases agree with TRBD1. The CDR3 is 13 amino acids. V was clipped by 5 bases and J by 6 bases; unmatched bases: 5. CDR1 SSHAT and CDR2 FNYEAQ come from the germline V gene (reference sequence). This CDR3 is CASSLGQGREQYF. CDR3 nucleotide sequence: TGTGCCAGCAGCCTAGGACAGGGGCGCGAGCAGTACTTC.

This clone was detected only once. The chain combines TRBV21-1 with TRBJ2-7; the tabulated D call, TRBD2, remains unverified against the DNA. TRBV21-1 is tagged as a pseudogene. This CDR3 region has 17 residues. The chain's CDR3 is CASSKIRASGRSYEQYF. The CDR3 DNA reads as TGTGCCAGCAGCAAAATTCGAGCTAGCGGGAGGTCCTACGAGCAGTACTTC.

This clone appeared once. The chain carries TRBV7-9 and TRBJ2-1; no reliable D call. Trimming removed 3 bases from V and 7 bases from J, with 13 bases in between. CDR1 and CDR2 from the germline V gene are SEHNR and FQNEAQ (reference sequence). This CDR3 spans 14 amino acids. Written as DNA, the CDR3 is TGTGCCAGCAGCTTGTTGGAGATAGAAAATGAGCAGTTCTTC. It translates to CASSLLEIENEQFF.

This chain connects TRBV6-5 to TRBJ2-2; 7 bases are shared with TRBD2. The germline V gene encodes CDR1 MNHEY and CDR2 SVGAGI. The CDR3 is 16 amino acids. With 0 bases clipped from V and 4 bases from J, the junction kept 5 bases outside the gene matches. The CDR3 nucleotides are TGTGCCAGCAGTTACTCCGGGGGAGGGATCACCGGGGAGCTGTTTTTT. This translates into CASSYSGGGITGELFF.

The CDR3 sequence is CASSSKGPVETQYF. As DNA, the CDR3 is TGTGCCAGCAGTTCGAAGGGTCCCGTAGAGACCCAGTACTTC. The chain uses TRBV6-5 and TRBJ2-5; no firm D call. Per germline, CDR1 MNHEY and CDR2 SVGAGI. Deletions cut 4 bases from V and 4 bases from J, with 13 bases between. This CDR3 is 14 amino acids long.

The rearrangement uses TRBV28 and TRBJ2-7; D may be TRBD1 (5 bases). Trimming removed 3 bases at V and 2 bases at J, with 8 bases between. Germline CDR1 reads MDHEN; CDR2 reads SYDVKM. CDR3 size: 13 residues. The DNA for the CDR3 is TGTGCCAGCAGTTTTATGGGGCCCTACGAGCAGTACTTC. Translating gives CASSFMGPYEQYF. Complete variable domain (other parts from reference TRBV28 and TRBJ2-7): DVKVTQSSRYLVKRTGEKVFLECVQDMDHENMFWYRQDPGLGLRLIYFSYDVKMKEKGDIPEGYSVSREKKERFSLILESASTNQTSMYLCASSFMGPYEQYFGPGTRLTVT.

This sequence joins TRBV10-3 and TRBJ2-2; 8 nucleotides align to TRBD1. CDR1 ENHRY and CDR2 SYGVKD come from the germline V gene. Trimming cost V 8 bases and J 1 base; bases outside gene matches: 3. The CDR3 runs to 14 residues. The DNA for the CDR3 is TGTGCCATCCTGACAGGGGAGAACACCGGGGAGCTGTTTTTT. It codes for CAILTGENTGELFF.

The chain carries TRBV11-2 and TRBJ2-5; a possible D gene is TRBD2 (6 bases). Germline CDR1 SGHAT, CDR2 FQNNGV. The CDR3 runs to 17 residues. Deletions cut 0 bases from V and 5 bases from J, with 19 bases between. CDR3 region: CASSLDWASREFETQYF. For the CDR3, the DNA is TGTGCCAGCAGCTTAGATTGGGCCTCGCGGGAATTCGAGACCCAGTACTTC.

The chain carries TRBV19 and TRBJ1-1; D unresolved. This CDR3 is 13 amino acids long. With 10 bases removed from V and 1 base from J, the gap between germline ends came to 13 bases. Germline V gene data show CDR1 as LNHDA and CDR2 as SQIVND (reference sequence). CDR3 sequence (DNA): TGTGCCACCCTCCCAGACGGGAACACTGAAGCTTTCTTT. Its translation is CATLPDGNTEAFF.

This clone was seen once. The rearrangement uses TRBV19 and TRBJ1-1; D perhaps matches TRBD1 (6 bases). The CDR3 contains 12 residues. Between the trimmed V and J ends, which lost 6 bases and 6 bases, there was a span of 11 bases. From germline, CDR1 is LNHDA and CDR2 SQIVND (reference sequence). CDR3 coding DNA: TGTGCCAGTAGGGGGGACATCCCTGAAGCTTTCTTT. Its protein product is CASRGDIPEAFF.

The chain has TRBV27 and TRBJ1-2; D might be TRBD1 (6 bases). V was pared by 8 bases and J by 5 bases, with 21 bases between. The CDR3 is made up of 15 amino acids. Germline CDR1 MNHEY, CDR2 SMNVEV (reference sequence). This CDR3 reads CASCKEAGEDYGYTF. CDR3 nucleotide sequence: TGTGCCAGCTGTAAGGAGGCAGGGGAGGATTATGGCTACACCTTC.

The chain uses TRBV4-3 and TRBJ2-3, with 12 bases lining up with TRBD2. The germline V gene encodes CDR1 LGHNA and CDR2 YSLEER. This CDR3 has 15 residues. V dropped 4 bases and J dropped 5; count of bases not matched to a gene: 4. The CDR3 sequence: CASSPRTSGVDTQYF. The CDR3 region has the DNA TGCGCCAGCAGCCCCCGGACTAGCGGGGTAGATACGCAGTATTTT.

This sequence joins TRBV5-1 and TRBJ2-3; D perhaps matches TRBD1 (5 bases). CDR1 SGHRS and CDR2 YFSETQ come from the germline V gene. This CDR3 is 14 amino acids long. The V gene lost 5 bases and the J gene lost 2 bases, with 12 bases spanning the gap. In DNA, the CDR3 is TGCGCCAGCAGTTCAGAACAGGACACAGATACGCAGTATTTT. Translating gives CASSSEQDTDTQYF.

CDR3 amino acids: CASKSNYGYTF. As DNA, the CDR3 is TGTGCCAGCAAATCGAACTATGGCTACACCTTC. V usage is TRBV27 and J usage is TRBJ1-2; no reliable D call. The germline V gene encodes CDR1 MNHEY and CDR2 SMNVEV (reference sequence). V gave up 7 bases and J gave up 2 bases, with 5 bases separating them. The CDR3 has 11 amino acids.

In nucleotides, the CDR3 is TGTGCCAGCAGTGACCGAAGATTGAACACTGAAGCTTTCTTT. Protein: CASSDRRLNTEAFF. This chain connects TRBV28 to TRBJ1-1; no definite D call. The length of the CDR3 is 14 residues. Germline V CDR1 and CDR2: MDHEN, SYDVKM. The ends were cut back, 5 bases at V and 0 bases at J, with 10 bases in the middle.

The rearrangement links TRBV5-8 to TRBJ2-7; D remains unclear. The CDR3 is made up of 11 amino acids. Per the germline V gene, CDR1 is SGHTS and CDR2 is YDEGEE. Trimming removed 5 bases from V and 3 bases from J, with 6 bases in between. CDR3 in amino acids: CASSYSYEQYF. The CDR3 DNA sequence: TGTGCCAGCAGTTACAGCTACGAGCAGTACTTC. Supplemented by reference TRBV5-8 and TRBJ2-7, the full variable domain reads EAGVTQSPTHLIKTRGQQATLRCSPISGHTSVYWYQQALGLGLQFLLWYDEGEERNRGNFPPRFSGRQFPNYSSELNVNALELEDSALYLCASSYSYEQYFGPGTRLTVT.

The chain combines TRBV28 with TRBJ1-2, with a weak D call TRBD1 (6 bases). Germline V gives CDR1 MDHEN, CDR2 SYDVKM. CDR3 length: 14 amino acids. V lost 7 bases, J lost 7 bases, and 19 bases lay in between. CDR3 residues: CASKIGPGALGYTF. CDR3 sequence (DNA): TGTGCCAGCAAAATAGGACCAGGGGCTCTTGGCTACACCTTC.

The chain carries TRBV9 and TRBJ2-7; TRBD2 is a possible D gene (5 bases). The CDR3 has 15 amino acids. CDR1 is SGDLS and CDR2 is YYNGEE in the germline V gene. V was shortened by 2 bases and J by 3 bases, with 15 bases between the two germline ends. The CDR3 DNA reads TGTGCCAGCAGCGTCAAGGGAGACCCCTACTACGAGCAGTACTTC. The encoded protein is CASSVKGDPYYEQYF.

This chain links TRBV13 with TRBJ1-1; D remains ambiguous. V was pared by 5 bases and J by 2 bases, with 9 bases between. Germline lookup yields CDR1 PRHDT and CDR2 FYEKMQ (reference sequence). The CDR3 extends over 13 amino acids. The CDR3 reads CASSKERNTEAFF. In DNA form, the CDR3 reads TGTGCCAGCAGCAAGGAAAGAAACACTGAAGCTTTCTTT. Drawing the rest from reference TRBV13 and TRBJ1-1, the complete variable domain is AAGVIQSPRHLIKEKRETATLKCYPIPRHDTVYWYQQGPGQDPQFLISFYEKMQSDKGSIPDRFSAQQFSDYHSELNMSSLELGDSALYFCASSKERNTEAFFGQGTRLTVV.

The chain joins TRBV7-9 to TRBJ1-2, with a possible D match to TRBD1 (6 bases). Per the germline V gene, CDR1 is SEHNR and CDR2 is FQNEAQ (reference sequence). With 3 bases removed from V and 6 bases from J, the gap between germline ends came to 20 bases. This CDR3 contains 16 residues. The CDR3 DNA sequence: TGTGCCAGCAGCTTTATTCCCGACAGGCTTACTGATGGCTACACCTTC. It is translated as CASSFIPDRLTDGYTF.